These 19 T cell receptor beta chains originate from one sample sequenced in a study of T cell responses to AZD1222 COVID-19 vaccine. Assay: immunoSEQ multiplex PCR; the TCRdb copy retains only in-frame clones and omits some. The data show 55,000 to 80,000 clones, over 70% seen once. Specimen: peripheral blood, collected on day 0 of AZD1222 vaccination. All receptors come from an adult in good health.

This clone was found once. The chain carries TRBV14 and TRBJ2-7, with D perhaps given as TRBD1 or TRBD2 (5 bases each). CDR1 is SGHDN and CDR2 is FVKESK in the germline V gene. The CDR3 sequence is 15 residues long. Trimming stripped 0 bases from V and 3 bases from J, with 12 bases between. The CDR3 loop is CASSQDRGRRYEQYF. The DNA for the CDR3 is TGTGCCAGCAGCCAAGATCGGGGACGCCGCTACGAGCAGTACTTC.

The genes are TRBV4-3 and TRBJ1-2; D call uncertain. Between the trimmed V and J ends, which lost 0 bases and 3 bases, there was a span of 8 bases. CDR1 LGHNA and CDR2 YSLEER come from the germline V gene. The CDR3 loop spans 14 amino acids. The CDR3 loop reads CASSQDITYYGYTF. The CDR3 bases are TGCGCCAGCAGCCAAGATATAACGTACTATGGCTACACCTTC.

The rearrangement uses TRBV6-5 and TRBJ2-3, with D unresolved. The CDR3 is made up of 15 amino acids. V was pared by 2 bases and J by 2 bases, with 11 bases between. Germline loops: CDR1 MNHEY, CDR2 SVGAGI. Here the CDR3 DNA reads TGTGCCAGCAGTTACACAGCTACGGTCACAGATACGCAGTATTTT. This translates into CASSYTATVTDTQYF.

The rearrangement joins TRBV7-9 to TRBJ1-2; D is unresolved. The CDR3 runs to 13 residues. The germline V and J ends were trimmed by 1 base and 4 bases, with 7 bases remaining between them. In germline, CDR1 is SEHNR, CDR2 FQNEAQ (reference sequence). The DNA of the CDR3 is TGTGCCAGCAGCTTAGATATCGGCTATGGCTACACCTTC. It codes for CASSLDIGYGYTF.

In DNA form, the CDR3 reads TGCAGCGTTGAAGATCTACCGTCCTACGAGCAGTACTTC. Translating it yields CSVEDLPSYEQYF. The gene calls are TRBV29-1 and TRBJ2-7, with no clear D. V lost 0 bases, J lost 1 base, and 7 bases lay in between. Germline V gene data show CDR1 as SQVTM and CDR2 as ANQGSEA. The CDR3 runs to 13 residues.

As for this clone: The junction differs from germline at one of its ends, possibly a read error. This chain uses TRBV19 with TRBJ1-2; D is perhaps TRBD1 (5 bases). The CDR3 contains 11 residues. In germline, CDR1 is LNHDA, CDR2 SQIVND (reference sequence). The CDR3 loop is CASSTGSRAHF. CDR3 nucleotide sequence: TGTGCCAGTAGTACCGGTAGCAGGGCCCACTTC.

The chain has TRBV3-1 (or the pseudogene TRBV3-2) and TRBJ1-2; tentative D call: TRBD1 (5 bases). With 5 bases removed from V and 2 bases from J, the gap between germline ends came to 9 bases. Per germline, CDR1 LGHDT and CDR2 YNNKEL (reference sequence). The CDR3 has 13 amino acids. The CDR3 loop reads CASSVGRNYGYTF. The CDR3 nucleotides are TGTGCCAGCAGCGTGGGACGGAACTATGGCTACACCTTC.

This clone was detected a few times. This chain connects TRBV19 to TRBJ1-2; no firm D call. Germline V gene lookup returns CDR1 LNHDA and CDR2 SQIVND (reference sequence). V lost 9 bases, J lost 4 bases, and 12 bases lay in between. The CDR3 totals 12 residues. The CDR3 sequence: CARTSGPYGYTF. In DNA form, the CDR3 reads TGTGCCAGAACCTCCGGGCCCTATGGCTACACCTTC. Combining the CDR3 with reference TRBV19 and TRBJ1-2 gives the whole variable domain DGGITQSPKYLFRKEGQNVTLSCEQNLNHDAMYWYRQDPGQGLRLIYYSQIVNDFQKGDIAEGYSVSREKKESFPLTVTSAQKNPTAFYLCARTSGPYGYTFGSGTRLTVV.

This CDR3 is CASSPPKQSSYNEQFF. As DNA, the CDR3 is TGTGCCAGCTCACCACCTAAGCAAAGCTCCTACAATGAGCAGTTCTTC. The chain joins TRBV18 to TRBJ2-1; D gene uncertain. Germline values: CDR1 KGHSH, CDR2 LQKENI. CDR3 size: 16 residues. V gave up 0 bases and J gave up 0 bases, with 9 bases separating them.

This clone was picked up a small number of times. The rearrangement joins TRBV3-1 (or the pseudogene TRBV3-2) to TRBJ1-1; TRBD1 is a possible D gene (5 bases). Trimming cost V 6 bases and J 1 base, with 12 bases left between them. The germline gives CDR1 LGHDT, CDR2 YNNKEL (reference sequence). This CDR3 region has 14 residues. CDR3 in DNA: TGTGCCAGCAGTTCTTCAGGGACGAACACTGAAGCTTTCTTT. It encodes CASSSSGTNTEAFF.

The genes are TRBV10-2 and TRBJ2-7; D is unclear. The CDR3 spans 14 residues. V lost 1 base and J 3 bases, leaving 10 bases between the germline ends. Germline V lookup: CDR1 WSHSY, CDR2 SAAADI. The CDR3, as DNA: TGCGCCAGCAGTGAGTATGCACAATACTACGAGCAGTACTTC. Translating gives CASSEYAQYYEQYF.

This rearrangement joins TRBV13 to TRBJ2-7, with 9 bases matching TRBD1. The V and J ends lost 2 bases and 2 bases, in that order; junction bases with no gene match: 4. The V gene's germline CDR1 is PRHDT and CDR2 FYEKMQ (reference sequence). The CDR3 runs 15 residues. CDR3 region: CASSLIDRGTYEQYF. DNA for the CDR3: TGTGCCAGCAGCTTAATTGACAGGGGGACCTACGAGCAGTACTTC.

The rearrangement joins TRBV5-6 to TRBJ1-5; D is uncertain. Germline V gives CDR1 SGHDT, CDR2 YYEEEE. The germline V and J ends were trimmed by 3 bases and 4 bases, with 14 bases remaining between them. This CDR3 comprises 15 residues. The CDR3 DNA sequence: TGTGCCAGCAGCTCCCGCGGAGCCTGGAATCAGCCCCAGCATTTT. Its translation is CASSSRGAWNQPQHF.

This clone came up once. The chain has TRBV19 and TRBJ1-1, with D uncertain. V was clipped by 4 bases and J by 4 bases, with 13 bases between them. CDR1 LNHDA and CDR2 SQIVND come from the germline V gene (reference sequence). This CDR3 has 14 amino acids. The CDR3 sequence: CASSRQPQGTEAFF. CDR3 coding DNA: TGTGCCAGTAGTAGGCAGCCCCAAGGCACTGAAGCTTTCTTT.

The chain joins TRBV2 to TRBJ1-1, with a weak D call TRBD1 (6 bases). Germline lookup yields CDR1 SNHLY and CDR2 FYNNEI. The CDR3 sequence is 13 residues long. Trimming stripped 7 bases from V and 5 bases from J, with 14 bases between. The CDR3 DNA is TGTGCCAGCAAACTGGGGGCAAAAACTGAAGCTTTCTTT. Translating gives CASKLGAKTEAFF.

This chain connects TRBV2 to TRBJ2-7, with D perhaps being TRBD1 or TRBD2 (5 bases each). V gave up 6 bases and J gave up 7 bases, with 16 bases separating them. The CDR3 loop spans 13 amino acids. CDR1 and CDR2 (germline): SNHLY, FYNNEI. CDR3 sequence: CASSLRGVGEQYF. In nucleotides, the CDR3 is TGTGCCAGCAGCTTAAGAGGGGTAGGGGAGCAGTACTTC.

J is TRBJ2-5 and V is TRBV7-3, with D tentatively TRBD1 (6 bases). With 3 bases removed from V and 2 bases from J, the gap between germline ends came to 7 bases. CDR3 length: 13 residues. Germline assignment: CDR1 SGHTA and CDR2 FQGTGA. CDR3 in amino acids: CASSFQGQETQYF. DNA of the CDR3: TGTGCCAGCAGCTTCCAGGGGCAAGAGACCCAGTACTTC.

The chain links TRBV4-1 to TRBJ1-1, with D uncertain. The CDR3 covers 16 residues. From germline, CDR1 is MGHRA and CDR2 YSYEKL. Between the trimmed V and J ends, which lost 0 bases and 0 bases, there was a span of 11 bases. The CDR3 DNA reads TGCGCCAGCAGCCAAGAGGCAGGTCCCCTGAACACTGAAGCTTTCTTT. Translated: CASSQEAGPLNTEAFF.

The V gene is TRBV7-2, the J gene TRBJ2-1; weak D call: TRBD2 (6 bases). Looked up from germline, CDR1 is SGHTA and CDR2 is FQGNSA. V shed 5 bases and J shed 3 bases, with 14 bases lying between them. CDR3 length: 15 residues. CDR3 region: CASSLSGQSYNEQFF. CDR3 coding DNA: TGTGCCAGCAGCCTAAGCGGGCAAAGCTACAATGAGCAGTTCTTC.